The rows below give T cell receptor beta chains drawn from one sample of a study of blood T cells in healthy people across ages. TCRdb re-called the 5' RACE reads through MiXCR, storing one row per CDR3 protein. The data contain about 1.6 million distinct CDR3 sequences, 30% to 35% of them seen just once; the ten biggest clones take up approximately 10%. The sequenced sample consisted of blood. The receptors were gathered from a woman aged 25 to 45 in good health. Both conserved end residues are part of each CDR3. A D gene is named only where the DNA matches it firmly. Not every row has a clone size; where given, it reads once, few, many or a size class.

D gene,CDR3 length,J gene,clone size,V gene,CDR3 DNA,CDR3 protein
TRBD2,15,TRBJ2-1,.,TRBV11-2,TGTGCCAGCAGGCCCGGGGCGGGGGGGCTCAATGAGCAGTTCTTC,CASRPGAGGLNEQFF
TRBD1,18,TRBJ1-2,few,TRBV13,TGTGCCAGCAGCTCCCACGATCCTCTGTCCGGGACAGACTATGGCTACACCTTC,CASSSHDPLSGTDYGYTF
.,15,TRBJ2-3,.,TRBV13,TGTGCCAGCAGCGTACGGCTAGACATCACAGATACGCAGTATTTT,CASSVRLDITDTQYF
.,16,TRBJ1-2,.,TRBV28,TGTGCCAGCAGTTTAAAGCGGCCCCTTGACTACTATGGCTACACCTTC,CASSLKRPLDYYGYTF
.,15,TRBJ2-7,few,TRBV7-8,TGTGCCAGCAGCTTTCCAGCAGGCAGCTCCTACGAGCAGTACTTC,CASSFPAGSSYEQYF
.,13,TRBJ2-7,many,TRBV10-3,TGTGCCATCAGTGAGTCGACCCAGGGCGAGCAGTACTTC,CAISESTQGEQYF
TRBD2,15,TRBJ2-7,.,TRBV20-1,TGCAGTGCTAGTTCGACTAGCGGGGCGACCTACGAGCAGTACTTC,CSASSTSGATYEQYF
TRBD2,16,TRBJ2-7,.,TRBV3-1,TGTGCCAGCAGCCAAGACGAGGGACTAGGAATCTACGAGCAGTACTTC,CASSQDEGLGIYEQYF
.,12,TRBJ2-1,.,TRBV29-1,TGCAGCGTTGATTGGTCCGGGGGTGAGCAGTTCTTC,CSVDWSGGEQFF
.,14,TRBJ1-4,.,TRBV2,TGTGCCAGCAGCGAACAGGGACCTAATGAAAAACTGTTTTTT,CASSEQGPNEKLFF
.,15,TRBJ1-2,few,TRBV12-3/TRBV12-4,TGTGCCAGCAGTTTAGGGGTCCGACAGTACCATGGCTACACCTTC,CASSLGVRQYHGYTF
.,12,TRBJ1-5,few,TRBV29-1,TGCAGCGTTTCGGTCCTCAATCAGCCCCAGCATTTT,CSVSVLNQPQHF
.,13,TRBJ2-5,few,TRBV3-1,TGTGCCAGCAGCCAACCTAGCGAGGAGACCCAGTACTTC,CASSQPSEETQYF
.,19,TRBJ1-5,.,TRBV6-2/TRBV6-3,TGTGCCAGCAGTTACCGGGGCAGGCTCATGAGAGATAGCAATCAGCCCCAGCATTTT,CASSYRGRLMRDSNQPQHF
.,13,TRBJ1-1,few,TRBV7-3,TGTGCCAGCAGTCATACAGGGAACACTGAAGCTTTCTTT,CASSHTGNTEAFF
.,15,TRBJ2-5,.,TRBV20-1,TGCAGTGCTAGAGATCAGGGTACCCTGGGGGAGACCCAGTACTTC,CSARDQGTLGETQYF
.,14,TRBJ2-7,.,TRBV24-1,TGTGCCACCAGCGATGGAACAGGGCGCGGGGGGCAGTACTTC,CATSDGTGRGGQYF
.,16,TRBJ1-4,many,TRBV4-1,TGCGCCAGCAGCCAAGATCGGGCGGGGCTTGGTGAAAAACTGTTTTTT,CASSQDRAGLGEKLFF
.,11,TRBJ2-2,.,TRBV10-3,TGTGCCACCGGAAAGTCCGGGGAGCTGTTTTTT,CATGKSGELFF
TRBD1,14,TRBJ2-5,many,TRBV7-9,TGTGCCAGCAGCTACGGGACAGGGAGCGAGACCCAGTACTTC,CASSYGTGSETQYF
.,16,TRBJ1-2,few,TRBV20-1,TGCAGTGCTAGAGATCGGGAGTCGGGGGCTAACTATGGCTACACCTTC,CSARDRESGANYGYTF
.,14,TRBJ1-5,.,TRBV12-3/TRBV12-4,TGTGCCAGCAGGCAGGGTAATAGCAATCAGCCCCAGCATTTT,CASRQGNSNQPQHF
TRBD1,13,TRBJ1-1,.,TRBV27,TGTGCCAGCATGGACAGGGACAACACTGAAGCTTTCTTT,CASMDRDNTEAFF
.,13,TRBJ1-1,.,TRBV7-7,TGTGCCAGCAGCTTGGGTTACAACACTGAAGCTTTCTTT,CASSLGYNTEAFF